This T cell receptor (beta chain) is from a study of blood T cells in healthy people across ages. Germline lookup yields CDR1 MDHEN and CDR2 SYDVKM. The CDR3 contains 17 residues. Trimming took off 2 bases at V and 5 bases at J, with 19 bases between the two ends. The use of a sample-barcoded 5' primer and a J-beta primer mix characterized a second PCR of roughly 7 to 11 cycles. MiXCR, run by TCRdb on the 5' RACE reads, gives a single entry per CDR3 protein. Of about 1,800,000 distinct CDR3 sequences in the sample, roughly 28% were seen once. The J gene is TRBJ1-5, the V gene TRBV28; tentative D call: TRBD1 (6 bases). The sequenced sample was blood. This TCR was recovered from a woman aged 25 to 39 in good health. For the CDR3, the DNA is TGTGCCAGCAGTTTAAATGCGGGGGGCGCGGGGGATCAGCCCCAGCATTTT. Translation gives CASSLNAGGAGDQPQHF.